Below, 29 T cell receptor beta chains from the same sample are listed, as sequenced in a study of CD8 T cells in Susac syndrome. Random hexamers were used to reverse transcribe the RNA input (about 0.5 to 1 ug). A single record per CDR3 protein comes from TCRdb applying MiXCR to the immunoSEQ multiplex PCR reads. The repertoire has over 150,000 distinct CDR3 sequences, around 93% of them found once; the top ten carry about 0.088%. Specimen: CD4+ T cells from PBMCs. These receptors all come from a human donor with multiple sclerosis.

The V gene is TRBV3-1, the J gene TRBJ1-1; the match to TRBD1 covers 10 bases. This CDR3 region has 16 residues. CDR1 is LGHDT and CDR2 is YNNKEL in the germline V gene (reference sequence). V dropped 4 bases and J dropped 6; count of bases not matched to a gene: 11. The CDR3 loop is CASSPPSDRGRAEAFF. The CDR3 DNA reads TGTGCCAGCAGCCCACCCTCTGACAGGGGGCGCGCTGAAGCTTTCTTT. The complete variable domain, with remaining parts taken from reference TRBV3-1 and TRBJ1-1, reads DTAVSQTPKYLVTQMGNDKSIKCEQNLGHDTMYWYKQDSKKFLKIMFSYNNKELIINETVPNRFSPKSPDKAHLNLHINSLELGDSAVYFCASSPPSDRGRAEAFFGQGTRLTVV.

The V and J genes are TRBV3-1 and TRBJ2-5; D ambiguous. V lost 0 bases, J lost 5 bases, and 4 bases lay in between. The CDR3 runs 12 residues. The V gene's germline CDR1 is LGHDT and CDR2 YNNKEL (reference sequence). CDR3 sequence (DNA): TGTGCCAGCAGCCAAGATTTGGAGACCCAGTACTTC. Translation: CASSQDLETQYF.

V and J are TRBV20-1 and TRBJ1-2; no clear D. CDR1 and CDR2 from the germline V gene are DFQATT and SNEGSKA (reference sequence). The CDR3 is made up of 14 amino acids. V was shortened by 0 bases and J by 0 bases, with 8 bases between the two germline ends. The CDR3 DNA reads as TGCAGTGCTAGAGAACCTCTTTCTAACTATGGCTACACCTTC. Protein sequence: CSAREPLSNYGYTF.

The V gene is TRBV20-1, the J gene TRBJ2-5, with 14 bases fitting TRBD2. Germline trimming cut 5 bases from V and 4 bases from J; bases unmatched to any gene: 9. Germline values: CDR1 DFQATT, CDR2 SNEGSKA (reference sequence). The CDR3 loop spans 16 amino acids. The CDR3, as DNA: TGCAGTGCTCGGGGGACTAGCGGGAGTATGGGAGAGACCCAGTACTTC. It yields the protein CSARGTSGSMGETQYF.

CDR3: CASSLNRGSQYNEQFF. For the CDR3, the DNA is TGTGCCAGCAGCCTTAACAGGGGGTCCCAATACAATGAGCAGTTCTTC. This rearrangement joins TRBV3-1 to TRBJ2-1, with 8 nucleotides matching TRBD1. The CDR3 has 16 residues. Germline trimming cut 4 bases from V and 4 bases from J; bases unmatched to any gene: 9. Germline assignment: CDR1 LGHDT and CDR2 YNNKEL (reference sequence).

The chain uses TRBV5-1 and TRBJ2-1, with 12 bases matching TRBD2. Germline V gene lookup returns CDR1 SGHRS and CDR2 YFSETQ. The CDR3 covers 16 residues. The trim removed 6 bases at V and 10 bases at J, leaving 14 bases unmatched. For the CDR3, the DNA is TGCGCCAGCACCAGACTAGCGGGAGTAGTAATTTGGGAGCAGTTCTTC. This encodes CASTRLAGVVIWEQFF.

V usage is TRBV7-9 and J usage is TRBJ1-2; 9 nucleotides align to TRBD1. V gave up 5 bases and J gave up 8 bases; unmatched junction bases: 9. The germline V gene encodes CDR1 SEHNR and CDR2 FQNEAQ (reference sequence). The CDR3 runs to 14 residues. The chain's CDR3 is CASSRRQGDVGYTF. CDR3 coding DNA: TGTGCCAGCAGCCGACGACAGGGGGATGTAGGCTACACCTTC.

This CDR3 reads CSASEGVNTEAFF. CDR3 bases: TGCAGTGCTAGTGAGGGGGTGAACACTGAAGCTTTCTTT. This chain connects TRBV20-1 to TRBJ1-1; D is perhaps TRBD1 (6 bases). Trimming cost V 3 bases and J 0 bases, with 8 bases left between them. This CDR3 region has 13 residues. The V gene's germline CDR1 is DFQATT and CDR2 SNEGSKA (reference sequence).

CDR3 bases: TGTGCTAGTGGTTTGTCAGTTAATCAGCCCCAGCATTTT. It is translated as CASGLSVNQPQHF. The chain uses TRBV12-5 and TRBJ1-5; the D is unclear. V lost 2 bases and J lost 4, with 6 bases in between. The germline V gene encodes CDR1 LGHNT and CDR2 FRNRAP. This CDR3 has 13 amino acids.

The chain carries TRBV19 and TRBJ2-7; D possibly uses TRBD1 or TRBD2 (6 bases each). The CDR3 contains 15 residues. The germline gives CDR1 LNHDA, CDR2 SQIVND (reference sequence). The ends were cut back, 6 bases at V and 2 bases at J, with 17 bases in the middle. As DNA, the CDR3 is TGTGCCAGTAGGCGGGATGCAGGGGACACCTACGAGCAGTACTTC. Amino acid sequence: CASRRDAGDTYEQYF.

This chain joins TRBV20-1 and TRBJ1-1; tentative D call: TRBD1 (6 bases). V lost 4 bases and J lost 0, with 12 bases in between. This CDR3 is 14 amino acids long. In germline, CDR1 is DFQATT, CDR2 SNEGSKA (reference sequence). CDR3 residues: CSAKTGSMNTEAFF. CDR3 bases: TGCAGTGCTAAAACAGGGAGCATGAACACTGAAGCTTTCTTT.

The chain has TRBV6-8 and TRBJ1-6; D not certain. The CDR3 has 15 amino acids. The V gene lost 0 bases and the J gene lost 8 bases, with 11 bases spanning the gap. Germline-derived CDR1 and CDR2 are MNHGY and SAAAGT. CDR3 in amino acids: CASSYSTWNHSPLHF. Written as DNA, the CDR3 is TGTGCCAGCAGTTACTCGACATGGAACCATTCACCCCTCCACTTT.

The rearrangement uses TRBV14 and TRBJ2-3; 8 bases are shared with TRBD2. After removal of 0 bases from V and 6 bases from J, the junction contained 20 bases not matched to a gene. Germline-derived CDR1 and CDR2 are SGHDN and FVKESK. The length of the CDR3 is 20 residues. CDR3 sequence (DNA): TGTGCCAGCAGCCAAGATCGGGTGACCCCCAGCGAGCGGGAGAGGGATACGCAGTATTTT. It codes for CASSQDRVTPSERERDTQYF.

The chain joins TRBV20-1 to TRBJ2-3, with D perhaps TRBD1 or TRBD2 (5 bases each). Trimming left V 4 bases short and J 2 bases short, with 19 bases between. This CDR3 region has 16 residues. CDR1 and CDR2 (germline): DFQATT, SNEGSKA (reference sequence). CDR3 region: CSAIPGPWDHTDTQYF. In DNA form, the CDR3 reads TGCAGTGCTATACCGGGACCTTGGGATCACACAGATACGCAGTATTTT.

A single count supports this clonotype. CDR3 sequence reads: CAIRSTGELFF. DNA of the CDR3: TGTGCCATCAGGAGCACCGGGGAGCTGTTTTTT. J is TRBJ2-2 and V is TRBV10-3; D ambiguous. The V gene lost 6 bases and the J gene lost 4 bases, with 3 bases spanning the gap. The length of the CDR3 is 11 residues. Germline V CDR1 and CDR2: ENHRY, SYGVKD.

The chain combines TRBV20-1 with TRBJ2-3; 10 bases fit TRBD2. Germline CDR1 and CDR2: DFQATT and SNEGSKA (reference sequence). This CDR3 contains 16 residues. The CDR3 DNA reads as TGCAGAGTCACCACTAGCGGGGAATTTAGCACAGATACGCAGTATTTT. Translating it yields CRVTTSGEFSTDTQYF.

The rearrangement links TRBV4-2 to TRBJ2-6; D may correspond to TRBD1 or TRBD2 (5 bases each). The germline V and J ends were trimmed by 1 base and 8 bases, with 15 bases remaining between them. CDR1 LGHNA and CDR2 YNFKEQ come from the germline V gene. The CDR3 extends over 16 amino acids. The CDR3 coding sequence is TGTGCCAGCAGCCAAGTCCCGACCGGGACGACCAACGTCCTGACTTTC. It translates to CASSQVPTGTTNVLTF.

This clonotype was seen only once. In nucleotides, the CDR3 is TGTGCCACCCCTCGACGGTCAACTAGCGGCGACGAGCAGTACTTC. Translated, it gives CATPRRSTSGDEQYF. The rearrangement joins TRBV21-1 to TRBJ2-7; the D call in the table, TRBD2, was not verified against the DNA. TRBV21-1 is flagged as a pseudogene. The CDR3 length is 15 residues.

The chain joins TRBV6-1 to TRBJ1-1; D not resolved. The CDR3 extends over 11 amino acids. Trimming pared 5 bases from V and 6 bases from J, leaving 7 bases between. CDR1 MNHNS and CDR2 SASEGT come from the germline V gene. This chain's CDR3 is CASSMQSEAFF. The CDR3 DNA sequence: TGTGCCAGCAGTATGCAGTCTGAAGCTTTCTTT.

The chain is built from TRBV5-6 and TRBJ1-1, with D hard to call. Trimming removed 3 bases at V and 4 bases at J, with 10 bases between. Germline CDR1 SGHDT, CDR2 YYEEEE. CDR3 size: 13 residues. The DNA of the CDR3 is TGTGCCAGCAGCTCGGGGTGGACCACTGAAGCTTTCTTT. Residues: CASSSGWTTEAFF.

The genes are TRBV12-3 or TRBV12-4 and TRBJ1-1; D remains unclear. V was clipped by 3 bases and J by 10 bases, with 9 bases between them. CDR3 length equals 11 residues. The CDR3 region has the DNA TGTGCCAGCAGTTTCGGCCGTAGAGCTTTCTTT. This encodes CASSFGRRAFF.

This clonotype was seen just once. The gene calls are TRBV27 and TRBJ2-1; possibly TRBD1 or TRBD2 for D (6 bases each). Germline CDR1 MNHEY, CDR2 SMNVEV (reference sequence). With 1 base removed from V and 4 bases from J, the gap between germline ends came to 11 bases. There are 15 residues in the CDR3. CDR3 sequence reads: CASSLLGGQYNEQFF. The DNA of the CDR3 is TGTGCCAGCAGTTTATTGGGGGGCCAATACAATGAGCAGTTCTTC.

The chain has TRBV18 and TRBJ2-2, with D perhaps matching TRBD1 (5 bases). The V gene's germline CDR1 is KGHSH and CDR2 LQKENI. Trimming shortened V by 3 bases and J by 1 base, and 12 bases separated the two germline ends. The CDR3 is 16 residues long. CDR3 coding DNA: TGTGCCAGCTCACCCGGGCGCAGGGAGAACACCGGGGAGCTGTTTTTT. Protein: CASSPGRRENTGELFF.

The chain combines TRBV6-1 with TRBJ2-7; a weak D match, TRBD2 (5 bases). The germline CDR1 and CDR2 sequences are MNHNS and SASEGT. With 1 base removed from V and 7 bases from J, the gap between germline ends came to 14 bases. The CDR3 loop spans 14 amino acids. This chain's CDR3 is CASSEGSPREEQYF. As DNA, the CDR3 is TGTGCCAGCAGTGAAGGCAGCCCGAGGGAAGAGCAGTACTTC.

The V call is TRBV5-1, the J call TRBJ1-2; D is possibly TRBD1 (5 bases). The CDR3 runs 14 residues. Between the trimmed V and J ends, which lost 0 bases and 7 bases, there was a span of 13 bases. Germline V gives CDR1 SGHRS, CDR2 YFSETQ. The CDR3 sequence is CASSLAGTQGGYTF. In DNA, the CDR3 is TGCGCCAGCAGCTTGGCGGGGACTCAGGGTGGCTACACCTTC.

J is TRBJ2-1 and V is TRBV20-1, with TRBD2 matching over 7 bases. Germline-derived CDR1 and CDR2 are DFQATT and SNEGSKA (reference sequence). With 4 bases clipped from V and 4 bases from J, the junction kept 10 bases outside the gene matches. The CDR3 is 15 amino acids. DNA of the CDR3: TGCAGTGCTACAACCTTGTCGGGAGGATACAATGAGCAGTTCTTC. This codes for CSATTLSGGYNEQFF.

The chain uses TRBV5-4 and TRBJ2-2, with 10 bases matching TRBD1. CDR1 and CDR2 (germline): SGHNT, YYREEE (reference sequence). The CDR3 runs 15 residues. After removal of 1 base from V and 6 bases from J, the junction contained 3 bases not matched to a gene. CDR3 nucleotide sequence: TGTGCCAGCAGCTTGTTTGGACAGGGGGCCGGGGAGCTGTTTTTT. Residues: CASSLFGQGAGELFF.

The gene calls are TRBV5-1 and TRBJ1-4; TRBD1 matches at 10 bases. J lost 5 bases, V lost 5 bases, and 9 bases had no gene match. In germline, CDR1 is SGHRS, CDR2 YFSETQ. This CDR3 has 16 amino acids. CDR3 nucleotides: TGCGCCAGCAGGGCCGGGACAGGGGTTTCCAATGAAAAACTGTTTTTT. Protein sequence: CASRAGTGVSNEKLFF.

This chain joins TRBV7-2 and TRBJ2-1; D is undetermined. Trimming cost V 1 base and J 0 bases, with 4 bases left between them. The germline V gene has CDR1 SGHTA and CDR2 FQGNSA. CDR3 size: 14 residues. The CDR3 loop reads CASSLDFSYNEQFF. In DNA, the CDR3 is TGTGCCAGCAGCTTAGACTTCTCCTACAATGAGCAGTTCTTC.